These T cell receptor beta chains were read from a single sample in a study of T cell responses to AZD1222 COVID-19 vaccine. Measured with immunoSEQ multiplex PCR; TCRdb has only the in-frame clones, and not every one. The profile shows 100,000 to 150,000 clones, 89% of them singletons. The sequencing here drew on peripheral blood, taken on day 0 of AZD1222 vaccination. The receptors derive from an adult in good health. Both conserved end residues are part of each CDR3. Fields, in order: clone size, V gene, J gene, D gene, CDR3 protein, CDR3 DNA. The D gene is left open where the match is weak. Rows give clone size only sometimes, using once, few, many, or a class for an expanded clone.

-	TRBV6-5	TRBJ1-5	-	CASRGGIGIQPQHF	TGTGCCAGCAGGGGGGGCATAGGAATCCAGCCCCAGCATTTT
-	TRBV5-1	TRBJ2-7	TRBD2	CASSNPGLVGEQYF	TGCGCCAGCAGCAACCCGGGACTAGTGGGCGAGCAGTACTTC
-	TRBV7-7	TRBJ2-2	-	CASSLCCTGNTGELFF	TGTGCTAGCAGCTTATGCTGTACGGGGAACACCGGGGAGCTGTTTTTT
-	TRBV11-2	TRBJ2-3	-	CASSLTYTQYF	TGTGCCAGCAGCTTAACATATACGCAGTATTTT
-	TRBV27	TRBJ2-7	TRBD1	CASRYQGASYEQYF	TGTGCCAGCAGGTATCAGGGGGCCTCCTACGAGCAGTACTTC
once	TRBV4-3	TRBJ1-2	-	CASSQGAVPGDYGYTF	TGCGCCAGCAGCCAAGGAGCGGTCCCAGGGGACTATGGCTACACCTTC
-	TRBV24-1	TRBJ2-3	TRBD1	CATSDFAYGQGATDTQYF	TGTGCCACCAGTGATTTCGCTTATGGACAGGGGGCAACAGATACGCAGTATTTT
-	TRBV15	TRBJ1-2	TRBD1	CATSSGGVYGYTF	TGTGCCACCAGTTCAGGGGGCGTCTATGGCTACACCTTC
-	TRBV9	TRBJ2-1	-	CASSVATVGAVGNEQFF	TGTGCCAGCAGCGTAGCTACCGTCGGGGCCGTGGGCAATGAGCAGTTCTTC
few	TRBV7-9	TRBJ2-7	-	CASSTRQPLSPSYEQYF	TGTGCCAGCAGCACCCGACAGCCCCTGTCTCCCTCCTACGAGCAGTACTTC
-	TRBV20-1	TRBJ2-7	-	CSARGSEQYF	TGCAGTGCTAGAGGGTCCGAGCAGTACTTC
-	TRBV14	TRBJ2-5	-	CASSQESGMWTIQHF	TGTGCCAGCAGCCAAGAATCGGGCATGTGGACCATCCAGCACTTC
-	TRBV29-1	TRBJ2-7	-	CSVGKGGVSYEQYF	TGCAGCGTTGGAAAGGGCGGGGTATCCTACGAGCAGTACTTC
-	TRBV7-2	TRBJ1-2	TRBD1	CASSSNGGLFWTGDGYTF	TGTGCCAGCAGCTCCAACGGGGGATTGTTTTGGACAGGGGATGGCTACACCTTC
-	TRBV24-1	TRBJ2-2	-	CATGSSGNTGELFF	TGTGCCACCGGGTCGAGCGGGAACACCGGGGAGCTGTTTTTT
-	TRBV7-8	TRBJ1-1	TRBD1	CASSLDRDSQAFF	TGTGCCAGCAGCTTAGACCGGGACAGCCAAGCTTTCTTT
once	TRBV5-5	TRBJ2-1	-	CASSLGPGMEFNEQFF	TGTGCCAGCAGCTTGGGCCCCGGGATGGAGTTCAATGAGCAGTTCTTC
once	TRBV7-2	TRBJ1-5	-	CASSLAGQPQHF	TGTGCCAGCAGCTTAGCCGGGCAGCCCCAGCATTTT
-	TRBV6-5	TRBJ1-3	-	CASRSGARGNTIYF	TGTGCCAGCCGGTCAGGGGCTAGAGGAAACACCATATATTTT
-	TRBV5-1	TRBJ1-2	-	CASSPGEGFHYGYTF	TGCGCCAGCAGCCCGGGTGAAGGGTTTCACTATGGCTACACCTTC
once	TRBV6-1	TRBJ2-7	-	CASSEAGGGAYEQYF	TGTGCCAGCAGTGAAGCGGGGGGAGGTGCCTACGAGCAGTACTTC
-	TRBV19	TRBJ1-1	-	CASSMTENTEAFF	TGTGCCAGTAGTATGACAGAGAACACTGAAGCTTTCTTT
few	TRBV9	TRBJ1-2	-	CASSPSGYTAGKVYGYTF	TGTGCCAGCAGCCCTAGTGGATATACGGCCGGGAAAGTCTATGGCTACACCTTC